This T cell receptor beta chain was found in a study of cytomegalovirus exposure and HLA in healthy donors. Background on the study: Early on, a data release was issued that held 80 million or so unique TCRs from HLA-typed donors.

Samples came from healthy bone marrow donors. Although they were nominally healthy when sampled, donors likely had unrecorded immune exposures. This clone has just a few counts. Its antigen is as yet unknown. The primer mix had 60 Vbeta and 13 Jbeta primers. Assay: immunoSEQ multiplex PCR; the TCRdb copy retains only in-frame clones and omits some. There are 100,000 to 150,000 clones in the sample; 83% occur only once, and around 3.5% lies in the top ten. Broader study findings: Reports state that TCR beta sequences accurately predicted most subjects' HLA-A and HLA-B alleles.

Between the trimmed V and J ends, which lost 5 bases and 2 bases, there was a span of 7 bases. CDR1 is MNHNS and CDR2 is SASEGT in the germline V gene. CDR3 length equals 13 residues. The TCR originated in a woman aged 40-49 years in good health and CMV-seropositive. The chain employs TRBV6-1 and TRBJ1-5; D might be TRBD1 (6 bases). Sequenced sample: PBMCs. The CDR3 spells CASSSGGNQPQHF. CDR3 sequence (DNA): TGTGCCAGCAGTTCAGGGGGCAATCAGCCCCAGCATTTT.